One sample yielded the 11 T cell receptor beta chains listed below, sequenced in a study of tumor and adjacent non-tumor tissue in lung cancer. TCRbeta libraries were built with three rounds of nested PCR, modified from ARM-PCR. MiXCR, run by TCRdb on the multiplex PCR reads, gives a single entry per CDR3 protein. The sample has 110,000 or so distinct CDR3 sequences; under 65% are singletons. No cell sorting was done before RNA was extracted from the tissue. More than 3 cm separated this lung sample from the edge of the tumor. Sequenced input: distant non-tumor lung tissue. Receptor source: a man aged 60 to 75 with non-small cell lung cancer.

This clonotype was recorded at least ten times. This chain connects TRBV6-2 or TRBV6-3 to TRBJ2-2; TRBD2 is a possible D gene (5 bases). Germline values: CDR1 MNHEY, CDR2 SVGEGT. V was cut by 2 bases and J by 6 bases, with 10 bases left in between. The CDR3 runs 14 residues. The CDR3 loop reads CASSYPGGPGELFF. Written as DNA, the CDR3 is TGTGCCAGCAGTTACCCGGGCGGGCCCGGGGAGCTGTTTTTT.

This chain links TRBV19 with TRBJ2-1; D remains ambiguous. CDR1 and CDR2 from the germline V gene are LNHDA and SQIVND (reference sequence). This CDR3 is built from 13 residues. The V and J ends lost 4 bases and 2 bases respectively, with 6 bases between them. The CDR3 DNA follows: TGTGCCAGTAGTACCGACACCTACAATGAGCAGTTCTTC. This codes for CASSTDTYNEQFF.

The rearrangement links TRBV4-3 to TRBJ2-7; D is perhaps TRBD2 (5 bases). The germline V gene encodes CDR1 LGHNA and CDR2 YSLEER. This CDR3 contains 13 residues. V was clipped by 4 bases and J by 7 bases, with 14 bases between them. The CDR3 reads CASSLTSSKEQYF. The CDR3, as DNA: TGCGCCAGCAGCCTTACTAGTTCCAAGGAGCAGTACTTC.

To note about this clonotype: At one of its ends the junction is not consistent with the germline gene, which may arise from a read error. The chain uses TRBV11-2 and TRBJ2-2; D is perhaps TRBD1 (6 bases). The CDR3 is 16 residues long. CDR1 and CDR2 from the germline V gene are SGHAT and FQNNGV. The DNA of the CDR3 is TGTGCCAACAGCCTCAAAGGGACATACAACACCGGGGAGCTGTTTTTT. Translated, it gives CANSLKGTYNTGELFF. The full variable domain, its missing parts supplied by reference TRBV11-2 and TRBJ2-2, is EAGVAQSPRYKIIEKRQSVAFWCNPISGHATLYWYQQILGQGPKLLIQFQNNGVVDDSQLPKDRFSAERLKGVDSTLKIQPAKLEDSAVYLCANSLKGTYNTGELFFGEGSRLTVL.

On this clonotype: A much larger clone lies one base from this, so it may be a read error. The chain carries TRBV7-8 and TRBJ2-6; tentatively, D is TRBD1 (5 bases). Germline V lookup: CDR1 SGHVS, CDR2 FQNEAQ. Trimming removed 5 bases from V and 1 base from J, with 21 bases in between. CDR3 length equals 19 residues. The DNA of the CDR3 is TGTGCCAGCAGCCCCAGGGCCAGCCTGGGGTTGTCTGGGGCCAACGTCCTGACTTTC. Its protein product is CASSPRASLGLSGANVLTF.

This clonotype has a count of ten or more. This sequence joins TRBV5-6 and TRBJ2-6, with D perhaps TRBD1 or TRBD2 (5 bases each). Per germline, CDR1 SGHDT and CDR2 YYEEEE. Trimming pared 0 bases from V and 4 bases from J, leaving 8 bases between. CDR3 size: 15 residues. In DNA form, the CDR3 reads TGTGCCAGCAGCTTGGGGGGGTTGGGGGCCAACGTCCTGACTTTC. Protein sequence: CASSLGGLGANVLTF.

This clonotype was seen at least ten times. The rearrangement joins TRBV20-1 to TRBJ2-7; D not resolved. V lost 2 bases and J lost 0, with 5 bases in between. CDR1 is DFQATT and CDR2 is SNEGSKA in the germline V gene (reference sequence). This CDR3 spans 12 amino acids. CDR3 sequence (DNA): TGCAGTGCTAGATTGGGCTCCTACGAGCAGTACTTC. Its translation: CSARLGSYEQYF.

J is TRBJ2-7 and V is TRBV6-1, with TRBD1 as a possible D gene (6 bases). Trimming took 6 bases from V and 6 from J, leaving 27 bases between them. Germline values: CDR1 MNHNS, CDR2 SASEGT. The CDR3 runs 17 residues. CDR3 residues: CASRMGTLVNEKIEQYF. The CDR3 bases are TGTGCCAGCAGGATGGGGACACTCGTTAATGAAAAGATCGAGCAGTACTTC.

This clonotype has more than one count but fewer than ten. It may be a read error: a sequence one base away is much more abundant. This CDR3 reads CTWSVLGSNYGYTF. CDR3 bases: TGTACCTGGAGTGTACTCGGATCTAACTATGGCTACACCTTC. The rearrangement links TRBV30 to TRBJ1-2; D remains ambiguous. The CDR3 totals 14 residues. Germline values: CDR1 GTSNPN, CDR2 SVGIG (reference sequence).

The chain couples TRBV5-6 to TRBJ2-7; D is perhaps TRBD1 or TRBD2 (5 bases each). This CDR3 has 16 residues. From germline, CDR1 is SGHDT and CDR2 YYEEEE. For the CDR3, the DNA is TGTGTCAGTAGCTGGAGCCCAGGGACGGGGAGTTACGAGCAGTACTTC. Its translation is CVSSWSPGTGSYEQYF.

V and J are TRBV11-3 and TRBJ2-3, with D possibly matching TRBD2 (5 bases). The V gene lost 3 bases and the J gene lost 1 base, with 14 bases spanning the gap. Germline lookup yields CDR1 SGHNT and CDR2 YENEEA. The CDR3 is 16 amino acids. The CDR3 DNA reads as TGTGCCAGCAGCTTTAGTACCGGGATTGGCACAGATACGCAGTATTTT. It yields the protein CASSFSTGIGTDTQYF.